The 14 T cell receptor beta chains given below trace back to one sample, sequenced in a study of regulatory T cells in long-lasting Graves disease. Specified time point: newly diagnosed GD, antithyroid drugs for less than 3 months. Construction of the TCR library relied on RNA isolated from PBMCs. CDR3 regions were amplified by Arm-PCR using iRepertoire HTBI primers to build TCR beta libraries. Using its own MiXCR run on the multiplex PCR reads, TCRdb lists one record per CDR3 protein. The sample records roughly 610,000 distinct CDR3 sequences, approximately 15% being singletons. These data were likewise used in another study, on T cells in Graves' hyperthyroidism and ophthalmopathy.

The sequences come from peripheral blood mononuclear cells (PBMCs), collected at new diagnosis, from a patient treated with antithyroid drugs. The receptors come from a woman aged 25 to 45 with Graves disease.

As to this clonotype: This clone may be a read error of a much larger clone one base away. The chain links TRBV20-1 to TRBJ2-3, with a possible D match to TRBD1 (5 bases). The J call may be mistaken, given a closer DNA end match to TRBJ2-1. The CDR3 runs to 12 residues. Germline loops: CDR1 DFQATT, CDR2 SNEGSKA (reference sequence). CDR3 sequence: CSAPTEHYEQFF. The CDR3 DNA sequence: TGCAGTGCTCCGACAGAACACTACGAGCAGTTCTTC.

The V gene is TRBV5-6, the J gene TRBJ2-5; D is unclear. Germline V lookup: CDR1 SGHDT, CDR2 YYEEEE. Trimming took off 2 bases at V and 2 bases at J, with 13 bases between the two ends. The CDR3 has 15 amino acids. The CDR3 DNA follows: TGTGCCAGCAGCTTCGGGCAGACTCTTCAAGAGACCCAGTACTTC. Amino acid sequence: CASSFGQTLQETQYF.

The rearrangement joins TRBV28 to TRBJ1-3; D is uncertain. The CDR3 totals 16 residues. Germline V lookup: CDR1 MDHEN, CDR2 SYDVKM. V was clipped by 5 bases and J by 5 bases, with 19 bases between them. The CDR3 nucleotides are TGTGCCAGCAGTCCCACCGGTTACATCGAACGAAACACCATATATTTT. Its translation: CASSPTGYIERNTIYF.

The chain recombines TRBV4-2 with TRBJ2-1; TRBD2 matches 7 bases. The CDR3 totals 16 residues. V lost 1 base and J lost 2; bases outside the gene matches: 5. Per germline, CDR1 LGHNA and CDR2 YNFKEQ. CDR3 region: CASSQARLAAYNEQFF. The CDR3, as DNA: TGTGCCAGCAGCCAAGCTAGGCTAGCGGCCTACAATGAGCAGTTCTTC.

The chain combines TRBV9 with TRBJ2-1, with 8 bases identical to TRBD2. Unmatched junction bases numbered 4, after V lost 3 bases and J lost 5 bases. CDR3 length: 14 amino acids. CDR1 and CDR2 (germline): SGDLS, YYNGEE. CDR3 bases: TGTGCCAGCAGCGCACTAGCGGAAAACAATGAGCAGTTCTTC. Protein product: CASSALAENNEQFF.

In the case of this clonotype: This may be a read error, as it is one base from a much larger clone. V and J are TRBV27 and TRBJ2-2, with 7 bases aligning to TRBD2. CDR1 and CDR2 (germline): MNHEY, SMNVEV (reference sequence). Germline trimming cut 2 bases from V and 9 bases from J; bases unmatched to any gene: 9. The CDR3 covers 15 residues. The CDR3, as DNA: TGTGCCAGCAGTTTAATGGCGGGAGCTGTCCGGGAGCTGTTTTTT. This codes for CASSLMAGAVRELFF.

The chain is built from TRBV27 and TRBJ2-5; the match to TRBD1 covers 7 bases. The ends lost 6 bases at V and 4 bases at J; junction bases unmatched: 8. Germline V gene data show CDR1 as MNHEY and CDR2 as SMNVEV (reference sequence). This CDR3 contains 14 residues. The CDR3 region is CASSDLGGGETQYF. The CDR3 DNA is TGTGCCAGCAGCGATTTAGGGGGCGGAGAGACCCAGTACTTC.

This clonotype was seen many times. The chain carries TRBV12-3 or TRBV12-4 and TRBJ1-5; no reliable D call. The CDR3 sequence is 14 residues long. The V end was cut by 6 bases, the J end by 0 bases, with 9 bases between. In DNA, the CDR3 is TGTGCCAGCAGCCTTGACTATAGCAATCAGCCCCAGCATTTT. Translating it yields CASSLDYSNQPQHF.

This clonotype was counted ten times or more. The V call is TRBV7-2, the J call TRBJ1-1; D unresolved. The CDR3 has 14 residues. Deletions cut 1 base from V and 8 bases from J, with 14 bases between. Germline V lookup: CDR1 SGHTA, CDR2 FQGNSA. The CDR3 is CASSLERSGFEAFF. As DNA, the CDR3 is TGTGCCAGCAGCTTAGAGAGGTCGGGCTTCGAAGCTTTCTTT.

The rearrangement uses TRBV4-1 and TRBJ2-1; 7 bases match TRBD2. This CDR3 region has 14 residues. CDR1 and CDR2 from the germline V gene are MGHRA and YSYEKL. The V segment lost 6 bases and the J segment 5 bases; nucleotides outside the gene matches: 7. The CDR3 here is CASSPFGGNNEQFF. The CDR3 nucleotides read TGCGCCAGCAGTCCTTTCGGGGGGAACAATGAGCAGTTCTTC.

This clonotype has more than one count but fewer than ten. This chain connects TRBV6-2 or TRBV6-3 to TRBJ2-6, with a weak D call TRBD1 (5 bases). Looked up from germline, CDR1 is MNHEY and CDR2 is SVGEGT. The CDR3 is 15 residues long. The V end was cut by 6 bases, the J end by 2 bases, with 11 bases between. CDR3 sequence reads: CASRTGTTGANVLTF. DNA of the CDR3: TGTGCCAGCAGAACAGGAACCACTGGGGCCAACGTCCTGACTTTC.

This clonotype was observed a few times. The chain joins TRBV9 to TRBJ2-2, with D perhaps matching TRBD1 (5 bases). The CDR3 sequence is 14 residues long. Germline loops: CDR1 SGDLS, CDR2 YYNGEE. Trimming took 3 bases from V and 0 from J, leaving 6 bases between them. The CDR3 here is CASSEGPNTGELFF. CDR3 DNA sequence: TGTGCCAGCAGCGAGGGGCCGAACACCGGGGAGCTGTTTTTT.

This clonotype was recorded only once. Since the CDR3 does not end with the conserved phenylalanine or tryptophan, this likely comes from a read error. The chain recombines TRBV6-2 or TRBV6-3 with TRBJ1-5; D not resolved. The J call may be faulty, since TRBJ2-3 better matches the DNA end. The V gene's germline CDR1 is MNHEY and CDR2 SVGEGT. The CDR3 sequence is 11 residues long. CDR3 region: CASSQHQPQYL. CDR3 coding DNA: TGTGCCAGCAGTCAACATCAGCCCCAGTATCTT.

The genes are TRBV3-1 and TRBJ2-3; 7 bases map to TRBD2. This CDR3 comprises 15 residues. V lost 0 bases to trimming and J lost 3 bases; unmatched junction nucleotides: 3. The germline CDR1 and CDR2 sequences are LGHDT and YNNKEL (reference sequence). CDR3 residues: CASSQDGAGTDTQYF. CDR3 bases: TGTGCCAGCAGCCAAGACGGAGCGGGAACAGATACGCAGTATTTT.